One and the same sample provided the 24 T cell receptor beta chains below, sequenced in a study of blood T cell repertoires in COVID-19. Assay used: immunoSEQ multiplex PCR; TCRdb lists only in-frame clones, some missing. Among under 300,000 clones listed, 82% were seen once. Sequencing was done on a sample of peripheral blood. The receptors stem from a woman of 80 years or more with active or convalescent COVID-19.

The V call is TRBV3-1 (or the pseudogene TRBV3-2), the J call TRBJ1-2, with D perhaps TRBD1 (5 bases). Per the germline V gene, CDR1 is LGHDT and CDR2 is YNNKEL (reference sequence). The V end lost 4 bases, the J end lost 6 bases, and 18 bases lay between the germline ends. The CDR3 extends over 15 amino acids. CDR3 sequence: CASSPGNDSPDGYTF. The CDR3, as DNA: TGTGCCAGCAGCCCTGGCAACGACAGCCCCGATGGCTACACCTTC.

The V call is TRBV24-1, the J call TRBJ2-1, with a possible D match to TRBD1 (6 bases). Germline lookup yields CDR1 KGHDR and CDR2 SFDVKD. The V end lost 0 bases, the J end lost 8 bases, and 10 bases lay between the germline ends. This CDR3 is built from 14 residues. As DNA, the CDR3 is TGTGCCACCAGTGATTTGGGGGGACATGATGAGCAGTTCTTC. Its translation is CATSDLGGHDEQFF.

The chain has TRBV2 and TRBJ1-2, with TRBD1 matching 9 bases. With V trimmed by 6 bases and J by 3 bases, 5 bases remained unmatched. Germline loops: CDR1 SNHLY, CDR2 FYNNEI. The CDR3 extends over 14 amino acids. CDR3 amino acids: CASSEGQGYYGYTF. The CDR3 coding sequence is TGTGCCAGCAGCGAGGGACAGGGCTACTATGGCTACACCTTC. Filled out from reference TRBV2 and TRBJ1-2, the complete variable domain reads EPEVTQTPSHQVTQMGQEVILRCVPISNHLYFYWYRQILGQKVEFLVSFYNNEISEKSEIFDDQFSVERPDGSNFTLKIRSTKLEDSAMYFCASSEGQGYYGYTFGSGTRLTVV.

The rearrangement uses TRBV5-1 and TRBJ1-2; the D gene is possibly TRBD1 (5 bases). CDR1 and CDR2 from the germline V gene are SGHRS and YFSETQ. CDR3 size: 17 residues. Between the trimmed V and J ends, which lost 0 bases and 7 bases, there was a span of 22 bases. The DNA of the CDR3 is TGCGCCAGCAGCTTGGCCTCGGGGGGGACTGCGTTTGGTGGCTACACCTTC. This encodes CASSLASGGTAFGGYTF.

V usage is TRBV29-1 and J usage is TRBJ1-3; 9 bases match TRBD1. The CDR3 runs 16 residues. Germline assignment: CDR1 SQVTM and CDR2 ANQGSEA. Trimming cost V 4 bases and J 0 bases; bases outside gene matches: 7. CDR3 sequence: CSVGVGQGGSGNTIYF. The CDR3 nucleotides are TGCAGCGTTGGGGTGGGACAGGGAGGCTCTGGAAACACCATATATTTT.

This chain uses TRBV2 with TRBJ2-1, with 7 bases fitting TRBD2. With 4 bases clipped from V and 6 bases from J, the junction kept 9 bases outside the gene matches. Germline V gene lookup returns CDR1 SNHLY and CDR2 FYNNEI. The CDR3 runs to 15 residues. The CDR3 nucleotides are TGTGCCAGCAGTGTGGTGGGAGGGCCCGGCAATGAGCAGTTCTTC. This codes for CASSVVGGPGNEQFF.

The chain combines TRBV3-1 (or the pseudogene TRBV3-2) with TRBJ2-7, with D uncertain. This CDR3 has 11 amino acids. Germline V gene data show CDR1 as LGHDT and CDR2 as YNNKEL (reference sequence). V was pared by 2 bases and J by 6 bases, with 5 bases between. Here the CDR3 reads CASSQYGEQYF. The CDR3 nucleotides read TGTGCCAGCAGCCAATACGGCGAGCAGTACTTC.

The sample holds one count of this clone. The V call is TRBV4-2, the J call TRBJ1-3, with TRBD1 matching over 8 bases. CDR1 and CDR2 (germline): LGHNA, YNFKEQ. V gave up 4 bases and J gave up 4 bases; unmatched junction bases: 6. The CDR3 consists of 15 residues. CDR3: CASSRNRGSGNTIYF. CDR3 nucleotides: TGTGCCAGCAGCCGGAACAGGGGGTCCGGAAACACCATATATTTT.

The gene calls are TRBV5-4 and TRBJ2-1; 10 bases align to TRBD2. Germline loops: CDR1 SGHNT, CDR2 YYREEE (reference sequence). The CDR3 totals 19 residues. Trimming at V came to 4 bases and at J to 2 bases, leaving 15 bases not matched to a gene. CDR3 sequence reads: CASSRGGASGSLAYNEQFF. In DNA form, the CDR3 reads TGTGCCAGCAGCCGGGGGGGAGCTAGCGGGAGTTTGGCCTACAATGAGCAGTTCTTC.

The V call is TRBV19, the J call TRBJ2-6, with 7 positions matching TRBD1. The ends lost 5 bases at V and 2 bases at J; junction bases unmatched: 6. The CDR3 runs to 16 residues. Germline V gene lookup returns CDR1 LNHDA and CDR2 SQIVND (reference sequence). CDR3 sequence: CASSDRATTGANVLTF. CDR3 DNA sequence: TGTGCCAGTAGTGACAGGGCCACAACTGGGGCCAACGTCCTGACTTTC.

This clone was observed a few times. In DNA, the CDR3 is TGTGCCAGCAGGCCTAAGGGGGTTTATGGCTACACCTTC. As protein: CASRPKGVYGYTF. J is TRBJ1-2 and V is TRBV28, with D possibly matching TRBD1 (6 bases). Germline assignment: CDR1 MDHEN and CDR2 SYDVKM. V was trimmed by 6 bases and J by 5 bases, leaving 13 bases between them. The CDR3 is made up of 13 amino acids.

The chain carries TRBV2 and TRBJ1-4, with D unclear. The CDR3 is 11 residues long. CDR1 and CDR2 from the germline V gene are SNHLY and FYNNEI. The CDR3 nucleotides read TGTGCAACCGTCGGTAGAGAAAAACTGTTTTTT. Protein sequence: CATVGREKLFF.

As concerns this clone: Distinct nucleotide sequences in the sample also encode this CDR3. This sequence joins TRBV5-1 and TRBJ1-1, with D perhaps TRBD1 (6 bases). With 5 bases removed from V and 1 base from J, the gap between germline ends came to 9 bases. The CDR3 is 13 amino acids. Germline values: CDR1 SGHRS, CDR2 YFSETQ. CDR3 coding DNA: TGCGCCAGCAGTCAACAGGGGAACACTGAAGCTTTCTTT. Amino acids: CASSQQGNTEAFF.

The chain has TRBV5-1 and TRBJ1-5; D gene ambiguous. The CDR3 loop spans 13 amino acids. V was clipped by 1 base and J by 4 bases, with 6 bases between them. Germline values: CDR1 SGHRS, CDR2 YFSETQ. The CDR3 is CASSLFPNQPQHF. DNA for the CDR3: TGCGCCAGCAGCTTGTTCCCTAATCAGCCCCAGCATTTT.

The chain is built from TRBV5-1 and TRBJ2-1; possibly TRBD2 for D (6 bases). This CDR3 has 14 amino acids. Germline CDR1 reads SGHRS; CDR2 reads YFSETQ. V was trimmed by 4 bases and J by 1 base, leaving 9 bases between them. In DNA, the CDR3 is TGCGCCAGCAGCACGGACTATTCCTACAATGAGCAGTTCTTC. Protein product: CASSTDYSYNEQFF.

This clone was seen only a few times. This chain joins TRBV5-6 and TRBJ1-6; 9 positions match TRBD1. V lost 9 bases to trimming and J lost 10 bases; unmatched junction nucleotides: 5. Germline V gene lookup returns CDR1 SGHDT and CDR2 YYEEEE. This CDR3 contains 12 residues. The CDR3 loop reads CATGTGLSPLHF. The CDR3 DNA sequence: TGTGCCACCGGGACAGGGTTGTCACCCCTCCACTTT.

This chain joins TRBV3-1 (or the pseudogene TRBV3-2) and TRBJ1-1; perhaps TRBD1 as D (5 bases). This CDR3 comprises 13 residues. Trimming took off 1 base at V and 10 bases at J, with 13 bases between the two ends. CDR1 is LGHDT, CDR2 YNNKEL, per germline (reference sequence). The CDR3 region is CASSQVGLRGAFF. Written as DNA, the CDR3 is TGTGCCAGCAGCCAAGTTGGACTAAGGGGAGCTTTCTTT.

V and J are TRBV5-1 and TRBJ2-2; TRBD2 matches 13 bases. Per the germline V gene, CDR1 is SGHRS and CDR2 is YFSETQ. The CDR3 length is 17 residues. V lost 4 bases to trimming and J lost 4 bases; unmatched junction nucleotides: 7. In DNA, the CDR3 is TGCGCCAGCAGCCAGGACGGACTAGCGGGGGTCACCGGGGAGCTGTTTTTT. Residues: CASSQDGLAGVTGELFF.

The gene calls are TRBV29-1 and TRBJ2-3; D gene unclear. V was pared by 5 bases and J by 6 bases, with 12 bases between. CDR1 is SQVTM, CDR2 ANQGSEA, per germline. The CDR3 is 12 residues long. CDR3 sequence reads: CSVPSVGDTQYF. The CDR3 coding sequence is TGCAGCGTTCCGAGCGTTGGGGATACGCAGTATTTT.

A few counts support this clone. The chain combines TRBV10-2 with TRBJ2-1, with 14 nucleotides matching TRBD2. Looked up from germline, CDR1 is WSHSY and CDR2 is SAAADI. The CDR3 runs to 16 residues. V lost 5 bases to trimming and J lost 10 bases; unmatched junction nucleotides: 10. The CDR3: CASSSRTSGRIGEQFF. The CDR3 DNA follows: TGCGCCAGCAGTTCCCGGACTAGCGGGAGGATTGGAGAGCAGTTCTTC.

DNA of the CDR3: TGTGCCAGCAGCTTAGGGCTAGCGAGGGCCCAAGAGACCCAGTACTTC. Amino acid sequence: CASSLGLARAQETQYF. V and J are TRBV11-3 and TRBJ2-5; D may be TRBD2 (6 bases). This CDR3 has 16 amino acids. V was clipped by 1 base and J by 1 base, with 13 bases between them. Germline CDR1 and CDR2: SGHNT and YENEEA.

About this clone: The sample holds other DNA sequences that translate to the same CDR3. The chain has TRBV9 and TRBJ2-1, with D tentatively TRBD1 (6 bases). Deletions cut 0 bases from V and 0 bases from J, with 10 bases between. Germline-derived CDR1 and CDR2 are SGDLS and YYNGEE. The CDR3 is 16 amino acids. CDR3 protein: CASSVAGQSSYNEQFF. CDR3 in DNA: TGTGCCAGCAGCGTAGCTGGACAGAGCTCCTACAATGAGCAGTTCTTC.

The chain uses TRBV5-4 and TRBJ2-7, with D possibly matching TRBD1 (5 bases). CDR1 is SGHNT, CDR2 YYREEE, per germline (reference sequence). Trimming stripped 1 base from V and 2 bases from J, with 13 bases between. This CDR3 is 15 amino acids long. CDR3 sequence (DNA): TGTGCCAGCAGCTTGTCCGTGGCAGGGACCTACGAGCAGTACTTC. The encoded protein is CASSLSVAGTYEQYF.

The chain is built from TRBV25-1 and TRBJ2-7, with 7 bases lining up with TRBD1. CDR1 and CDR2 from the germline V gene are MGHDK and SYGVNS. This CDR3 comprises 13 residues. V gave up 6 bases and J gave up 6 bases; unmatched junction bases: 8. The CDR3 region has the DNA TGTGCCAGCAGAGGGGACAGTAGTGGCGAGCAGTACTTC. Protein sequence: CASRGDSSGEQYF.